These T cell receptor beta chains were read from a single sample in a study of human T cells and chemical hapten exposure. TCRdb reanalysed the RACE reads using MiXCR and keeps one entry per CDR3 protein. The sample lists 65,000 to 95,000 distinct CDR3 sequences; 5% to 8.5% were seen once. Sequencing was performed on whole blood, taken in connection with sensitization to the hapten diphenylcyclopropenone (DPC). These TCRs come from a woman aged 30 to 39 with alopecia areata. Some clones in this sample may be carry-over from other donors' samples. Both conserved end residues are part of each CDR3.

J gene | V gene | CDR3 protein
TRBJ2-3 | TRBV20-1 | CSARGRGTSGGANTDTQYF
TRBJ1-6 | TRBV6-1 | CASSGGQALSSYNSPLHF
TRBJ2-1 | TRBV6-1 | CASSPGGLAGGGPYNEQFF
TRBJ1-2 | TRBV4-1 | CASSQGQTRNGYTF
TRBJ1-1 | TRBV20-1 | CSARDGQGREPNRAFF
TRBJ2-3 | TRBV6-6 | CASSSPTRSGDTQYF
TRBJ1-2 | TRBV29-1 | CSVENWAGTGAPDGYTF
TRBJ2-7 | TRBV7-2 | CASSGEGWDEQYF
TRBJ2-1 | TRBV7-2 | CASSLVAGGYGEQFF
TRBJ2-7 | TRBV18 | CASSPSGGEQYF
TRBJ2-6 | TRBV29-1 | CSVQGRTWDTGVGESGANVLTF
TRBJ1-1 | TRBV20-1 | CSASPEGTAPRGVAFF
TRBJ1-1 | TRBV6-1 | CASRRGGRNTEAFF
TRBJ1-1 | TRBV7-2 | CASSLEFSRIRIMNTEAFF
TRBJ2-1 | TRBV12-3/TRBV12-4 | CASSLGSRGQEQFF
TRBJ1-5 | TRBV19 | CASSGFQGNQPQHF
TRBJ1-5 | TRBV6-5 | CASSPGTGEQPQHF
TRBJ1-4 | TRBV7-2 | CASSLGAGSVEKLFF
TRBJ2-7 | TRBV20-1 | CSARDPVTYEQYF
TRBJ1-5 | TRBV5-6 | CASSFSDQPQHF
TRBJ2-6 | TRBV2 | CASSDGRF
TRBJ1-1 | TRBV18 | CASSPRTGMNTEAFF
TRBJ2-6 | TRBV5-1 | CASSLNPGANVLTF
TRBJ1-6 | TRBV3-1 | CASSQGVGQGNSPLHF
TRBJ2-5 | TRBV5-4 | CASSLVGKETQYF
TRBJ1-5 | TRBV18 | CASSPGTVNQPQHF
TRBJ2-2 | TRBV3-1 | CASSQDNRAMNTGELFF
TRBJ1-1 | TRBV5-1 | CASSVATGVSEAFF
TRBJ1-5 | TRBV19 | CASSIWGNQPQHF
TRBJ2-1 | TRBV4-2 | CASSQVGPDIDEQFF
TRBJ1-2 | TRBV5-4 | CASSEDRGGPGYTF
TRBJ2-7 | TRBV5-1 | CASSFIDDREAYEQYF
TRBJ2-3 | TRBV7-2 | CASSLASTVGTDTQYF
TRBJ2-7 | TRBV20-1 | CSAWPEGYEQYF
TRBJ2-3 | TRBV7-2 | CASSLVRGQDTQYF
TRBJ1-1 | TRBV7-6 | CASSLVAYGGRNTEAFF
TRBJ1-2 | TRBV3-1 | CASSQDIGVSSSRDGYTF
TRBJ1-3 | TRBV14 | CASSPYNGEGNTIYF
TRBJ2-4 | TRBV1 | CTRSVRARIQYF
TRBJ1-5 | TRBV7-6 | CASSLLQGANQPQHF
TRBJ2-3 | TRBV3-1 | CASSQDGPTDTQYF
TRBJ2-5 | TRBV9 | CASSVGASGQETQYF
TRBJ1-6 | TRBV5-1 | CASSTGWNSPLHF
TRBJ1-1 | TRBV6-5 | CASSWDSPGLNTEAFF
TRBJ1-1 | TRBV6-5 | CASSHLSSEAFF
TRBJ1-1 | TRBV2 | CAYLARVKGDRGYEAFF
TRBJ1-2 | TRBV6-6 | CASSYGGQTLNYGYTF
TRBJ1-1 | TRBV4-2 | CASSRIHRLGPEAFF
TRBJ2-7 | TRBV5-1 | CASSMTDPGYEQYF
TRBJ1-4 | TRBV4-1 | CASSLIQGYDEKLFF
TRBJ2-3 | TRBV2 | CASSDRRSTDTQYF
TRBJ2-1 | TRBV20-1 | CSAIIPGQGAFEQFF
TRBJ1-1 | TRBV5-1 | CASSFKVNTEAFF
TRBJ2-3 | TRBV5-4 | CASSLGDGPLDTQYF
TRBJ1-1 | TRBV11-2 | CASSLPQQNTEAFF
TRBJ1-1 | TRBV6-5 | CASSYSAGADTEAFF
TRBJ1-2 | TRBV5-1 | CASSTWDRTGANKYGYTF